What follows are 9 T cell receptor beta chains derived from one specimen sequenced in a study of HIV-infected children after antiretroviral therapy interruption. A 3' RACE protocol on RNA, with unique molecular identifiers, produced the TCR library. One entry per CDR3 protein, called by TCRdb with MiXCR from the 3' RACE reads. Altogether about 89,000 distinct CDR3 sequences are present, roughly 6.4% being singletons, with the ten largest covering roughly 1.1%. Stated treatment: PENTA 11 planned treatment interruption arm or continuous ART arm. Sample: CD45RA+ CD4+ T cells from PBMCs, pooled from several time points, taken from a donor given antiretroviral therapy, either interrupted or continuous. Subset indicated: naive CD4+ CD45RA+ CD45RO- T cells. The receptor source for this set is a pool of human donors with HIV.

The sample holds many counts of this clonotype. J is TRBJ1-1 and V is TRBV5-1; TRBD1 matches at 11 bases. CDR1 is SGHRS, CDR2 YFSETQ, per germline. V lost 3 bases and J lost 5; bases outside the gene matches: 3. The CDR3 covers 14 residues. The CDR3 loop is CASSWGQGETEAFF. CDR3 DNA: TGCGCCAGCAGCTGGGGACAGGGGGAGACTGAAGCTTTCTTT.

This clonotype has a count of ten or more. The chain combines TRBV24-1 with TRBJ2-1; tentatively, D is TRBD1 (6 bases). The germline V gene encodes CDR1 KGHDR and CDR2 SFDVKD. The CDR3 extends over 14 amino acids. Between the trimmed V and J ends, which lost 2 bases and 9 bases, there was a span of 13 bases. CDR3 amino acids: CATSDWQGRGEQFF. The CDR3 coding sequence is TGTGCCACCAGTGATTGGCAGGGGCGAGGTGAGCAGTTCTTC.

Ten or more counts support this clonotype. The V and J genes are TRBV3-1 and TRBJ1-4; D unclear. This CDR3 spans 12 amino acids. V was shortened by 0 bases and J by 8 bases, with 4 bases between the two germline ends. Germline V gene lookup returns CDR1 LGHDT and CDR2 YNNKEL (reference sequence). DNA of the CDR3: TGTGCCAGCAGCCAAGATGTCGAAAAACTGTTTTTT. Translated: CASSQDVEKLFF.

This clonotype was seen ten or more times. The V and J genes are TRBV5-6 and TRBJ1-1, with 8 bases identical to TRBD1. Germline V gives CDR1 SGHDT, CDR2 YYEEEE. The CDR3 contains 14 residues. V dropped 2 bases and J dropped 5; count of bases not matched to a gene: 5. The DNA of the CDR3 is TGTGCCAGCAGCTTTGACAGGGGACAGACTGAAGCTTTCTTT. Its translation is CASSFDRGQTEAFF.

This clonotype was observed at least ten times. CDR3 loop: CASSLGRSSYNEQFF. The CDR3 DNA reads as TGTGCCAGCAGTTTGGGACGGAGCTCCTACAATGAGCAGTTCTTC. The chain employs TRBV28 and TRBJ2-1; D may be TRBD1 or TRBD2 (5 bases each). V dropped 3 bases and J dropped 0 bases, with 9 bases sitting between them. Germline V gives CDR1 MDHEN, CDR2 SYDVKM. The CDR3 sequence is 15 residues long.

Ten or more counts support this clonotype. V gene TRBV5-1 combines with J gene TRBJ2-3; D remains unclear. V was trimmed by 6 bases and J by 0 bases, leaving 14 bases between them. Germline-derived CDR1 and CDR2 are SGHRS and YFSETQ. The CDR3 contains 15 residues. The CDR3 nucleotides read TGCGCCAGCACTGTTTTGGGTTATAGCACAGATACGCAGTATTTT. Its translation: CASTVLGYSTDTQYF. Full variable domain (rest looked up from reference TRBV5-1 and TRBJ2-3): KAGVTQTPRYLIKTRGQQVTLSCSPISGHRSVSWYQQTPGQGLQFLFEYFSETQRNKGNFPGRFSGRQFSNSRSEMNVSTLELGDSALYLCASTVLGYSTDTQYFGPGTRLTVL.

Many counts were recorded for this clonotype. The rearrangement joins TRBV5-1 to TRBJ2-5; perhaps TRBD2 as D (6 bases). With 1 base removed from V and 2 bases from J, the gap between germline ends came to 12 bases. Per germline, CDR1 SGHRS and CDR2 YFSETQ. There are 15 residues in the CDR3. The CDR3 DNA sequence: TGCGCCAGCAGCTTGTTGGCTAGCGCTCAAGAGACCCAGTACTTC. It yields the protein CASSLLASAQETQYF.

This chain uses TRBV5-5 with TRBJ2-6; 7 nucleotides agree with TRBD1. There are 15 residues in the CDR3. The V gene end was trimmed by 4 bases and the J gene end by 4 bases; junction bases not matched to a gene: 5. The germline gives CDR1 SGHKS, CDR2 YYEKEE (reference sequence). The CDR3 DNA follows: TGTGCCAGCAGCCGACAGGGATCCGGGGCCAACGTCCTGACTTTC. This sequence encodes CASSRQGSGANVLTF.

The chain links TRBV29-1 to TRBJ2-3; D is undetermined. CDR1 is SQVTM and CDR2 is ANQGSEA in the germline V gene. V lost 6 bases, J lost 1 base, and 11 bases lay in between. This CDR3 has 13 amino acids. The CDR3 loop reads CSVDARRTDTQYF. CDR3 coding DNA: TGCAGCGTGGATGCCCGACGCACAGATACGCAGTATTTT.